The T cell receptor (beta chain) under discussion was sequenced for a study of cytomegalovirus exposure and HLA in healthy donors. General study points: Among TCR sequences, most were rare, though some public TCRs appeared in many donors. Cytomegalovirus status, reportedly, was diagnosed with high specificity and sensitivity by the classifier.

Germline V gives CDR1 MNHEY, CDR2 SMNVEV (reference sequence). This CDR3 region has 14 residues. The V and J ends lost 1 base and 0 bases respectively, with 7 bases between them. Produced via immunoSEQ multiplex PCR; TCRdb's table is partial and in-frame only. The table records about 170,000 clones, around nine tenths of them present only once. Of note for this clone: What it recognizes is unknown.

The rearrangement links TRBV27 to TRBJ2-7; D is unclear. This clonotype was obtained from a young woman in good health and CMV-seropositive. The specimen sequenced was PBMCs. CDR3: CASSLFGRSYEQYF. As DNA, the CDR3 is TGTGCCAGCAGTTTATTTGGCCGCTCCTACGAGCAGTACTTC.